A selection of T cell receptor beta chains follows, all from one sample in a study of metastatic and nonmetastatic thyroid tumors. MiXCR was used by TCRdb to re-call the PCR reads. The table shows roughly 59,000 clones, with about 16% occurring only once. The sample taken for sequencing was blood. The source of these receptors is a male donor with papillary thyroid cancer or a benign thyroid nodule (not recorded which). Some clones in this sample may be carry-over from other donors' samples. CDR3s include the opening cysteine and the closing phenylalanine or tryptophan. A D gene is named only where the DNA matches it firmly. Clone size is stated in some rows and not others, as once, few, many or a class when expanded.

V	D	size	J	length	DNA	CDR3
TRBV12-3/TRBV12-4	TRBD1	many	TRBJ2-7	13	TGTGCCAGCAGTCCCCGTCGAGGGGGCCAACAGTACTTC	CASSPRRGGQQYF
TRBV20-1	TRBD2	.	TRBJ2-3	13	TGCAGTTCTGGCGGGGGTTCTACAGATACGCAGTATTTT	CSSGGGSTDTQYF
TRBV14	.	few	TRBJ2-4	15	TGTGCCAGCAGCCTCCGGATAGGGAATCAAAACATTCAGTACTTC	CASSLRIGNQNIQYF
TRBV2	.	many	TRBJ2-7	13	TGTGCCAGCAGTGAAGGGATGAGCTACGAGCAGTACTTC	CASSEGMSYEQYF
TRBV4-2	TRBD2	many	TRBJ2-1	19	TGTGCCAGCAGCCAGAGTGGAAACCCGCTAGCGGGAGTGGGTCATGAGCAGTTCTTC	CASSQSGNPLAGVGHEQFF
TRBV5-1	.	many	TRBJ2-1	14	TGCGCCAGCAGCTCGAAAGTTTTGACAGACCGTCTGTTCTTC	CASSSKVLTDRLFF
TRBV12-3/TRBV12-4	TRBD2	many	TRBJ2-7	16	TGTGCCAGCAGTTTTACTAGCGGGGGGTGGTCCTACGAGCAGTACTTC	CASSFTSGGWSYEQYF
TRBV6-1	.	many	TRBJ2-2	14	TGTGCCAGCAGTACGGACGGGGAGGCCGGGGAGCTGTTTTTT	CASSTDGEAGELFF
TRBV15	.	many	TRBJ1-6	15	TGTGCCACCAGCACGGGACGGAATTATAATTCACCCCTCCACTTT	CATSTGRNYNSPLHF
TRBV20-1	.	many	TRBJ1-5	11	TGCAGTGCTAGAACAACTACGTCCCAGCATTTT	CSARTTTSQHF
TRBV28	.	many	TRBJ2-7	11	TGTGCCAGCAGTCCACAGACAGAGCAGTACTTC	CASSPQTEQYF
TRBV6-1	.	many	TRBJ1-5	15	TGTGCCAGCAGTGAATACGGCTTCTCCAATCAGCCCCAGCATTTT	CASSEYGFSNQPQHF
TRBV7-8	.	.	TRBJ2-3	14	TGTGCCAGCAGCTCAGGATTAGCAACAGATACGCAGTATTTT	CASSSGLATDTQYF
TRBV11-1	.	many	TRBJ2-1	18	TGTGCCAGCAGCTCGTCACCCGTAGGGGTTGCGGGGGCCCATGAGCAGTTCTTC	CASSSSPVGVAGAHEQFF
TRBV19	.	many	TRBJ2-5	14	TGTGCCAGTAGTATTACTAGCCATCAAGAGACCCAGTACTTC	CASSITSHQETQYF
TRBV11-2	TRBD1	many	TRBJ1-4	15	TGTGCCAGCAGCCAATCCGGGACAGCTGAGAAAAAACTGTTTTTT	CASSQSGTAEKKLFF
TRBV5-1	.	once	TRBJ2-2	19	TGCGCCAGCAGCTCGGCCCTGGGACTATCGGGGGGCAACACCGGGGAGCTGTTTTTT	CASSSALGLSGGNTGELFF
TRBV24-1	.	many	TRBJ2-5	15	TGTGCCACCAGTGATGGTTCAGGGACGGGGGAGACCCAGTACTTC	CATSDGSGTGETQYF
TRBV2	.	many	TRBJ2-1	13	TGTGCCAGCAGTTTCCAGTTGGGCTATGAGCAGTTCTTC	CASSFQLGYEQFF
TRBV12-3/TRBV12-4	TRBD2	many	TRBJ2-3	13	TGTGCCAGCAGGCGGGGGGGCCCAGATACGCAGTATTTT	CASRRGGPDTQYF
TRBV9	TRBD2	many	TRBJ2-1	14	TGTGCCAGCAGCGGGGGACTAGCGGGAGGGCCGGCTTTCTTC	CASSGGLAGGPAFF
TRBV27	.	many	TRBJ2-1	13	TGTGCCAGCAGTTTAGACAGCAACAATGAGCAGTTCTTC	CASSLDSNNEQFF
TRBV20-1	TRBD2	.	TRBJ2-1	16	TGCAGTGCTAGATATCTCCTAGCGGGGCTCCACAATGATCAGTTCTTC	CSARYLLAGLHNDQFF
TRBV24-1	.	.	TRBJ1-1	13	TGTGCCACCATATCTAGTACAGGTACTGAAGCTTTCTTT	CATISSTGTEAFF
TRBV20-1	.	.	TRBJ2-3	17	TGCAGTGCCACCCGAACCCAGCGGACAGACCTTTTTGATACGCAGTATTTT	CSATRTQRTDLFDTQYF
TRBV28	.	many	TRBJ1-5	15	TGTGCCAGCAGTTCTGCTAGGGGTAGCAATCAGCCCCAGCATTTT	CASSSARGSNQPQHF
TRBV28	TRBD1	many	TRBJ2-1	16	TGTGCCAGCAGAATTAACCCCGGACAGGGGGCAAATGAGCAGTTCTTC	CASRINPGQGANEQFF
TRBV20-1	.	.	TRBJ2-2	14	TGCAGTGCTAGAGATGTGGGTAGGGGTGCAAAGCTGTTTTTT	CSARDVGRGAKLFF
TRBV5-4	TRBD2	.	TRBJ2-3	17	TGTGCCAGCAGCTTGGTCCTAGCGGGACCAACCACAGATACGCAGTATTTT	CASSLVLAGPTTDTQYF
TRBV20-1	TRBD2	once	TRBJ2-1	19	TGCAGTGCCGGTTCGACTAGCGGGAGAGTGTGGGTATACACAAATGAGCAGTTCTTC	CSAGSTSGRVWVYTNEQFF
TRBV10-3	.	many	TRBJ1-2	15	TGTGCCATCAGGGAGCCCCAGGCTCCTTCCTATGGCTACACCTTC	CAIREPQAPSYGYTF
TRBV12-3/TRBV12-4	.	many	TRBJ1-2	14	TGTGCCAGCAGTTTAGATTGGGATGGCTATGGCTACACCTTC	CASSLDWDGYGYTF
TRBV29-1	.	many	TRBJ1-3	14	TGCAGCGTTGTGGACAGAAACTCTGGAAACACCATATATTTT	CSVVDRNSGNTIYF
TRBV12-3/TRBV12-4	.	many	TRBJ1-5	15	TGTGCCAGCAGTTTAGTGGGCAGGGGTAATCAGCCCCAGCATTTT	CASSLVGRGNQPQHF
TRBV2	.	.	TRBJ1-2	12	TGTGCCAGCAGTGATTGTAGGAGTGGATACACCTTC	CASSDCRSGYTF
TRBV4-3	.	many	TRBJ2-3	15	TGCGCCAGCAGCCAAGATAGGCCCACAGGGGATACGCAGTATTTT	CASSQDRPTGDTQYF
TRBV6-2/TRBV6-3	TRBD1	many	TRBJ2-3	15	TGTGCCAGCAGTTCGGGACAGGGGGCTCCAGATACGCAGTATTTT	CASSSGQGAPDTQYF
TRBV9	.	many	TRBJ1-1	14	TGTGCCAGCAGCCCCTACGGGTCGGAGGCTGAAGCTTTCTTT	CASSPYGSEAEAFF
TRBV20-1	.	many	TRBJ1-2	13	TGCAGTGCTAGACCTACTTCAACTTATGGCTACACCTTC	CSARPTSTYGYTF
TRBV28	.	many	TRBJ1-5	16	TGTGCCAGCAGCCCCCCCCAGGCAGGGAGCATTCAGCCCCAGCATTTT	CASSPPQAGSIQPQHF
TRBV28	TRBD1	few	TRBJ2-2	18	TGTGCCAGCAGTATACTAGGGACAGGGGGCAAGGGCACCGGTGAGCTGTTTTTT	CASSILGTGGKGTGELFF